One sample yielded the 5 T cell receptor beta chains listed below, sequenced in a study of cytomegalovirus exposure and HLA in healthy donors. The method was immunoSEQ multiplex PCR; TCRdb's version includes in-frame clones alone and lacks a portion of them. The sample shows tens of thousands of clones, 94% of them seen only once. Sequenced: PBMCs. The receptors come from a woman between 18 and 29 years old in good health and CMV-seronegative.

This chain connects TRBV6-5 to TRBJ1-6; 8 bases are shared with TRBD1. The CDR3 has 14 residues. CDR1 and CDR2 (germline): MNHEY, SVGAGI. V lost 2 bases and J lost 9; bases outside the gene matches: 3. The CDR3 here is CASSYDRGGSPLHF. CDR3 DNA sequence: TGTGCCAGCAGTTACGACAGGGGTGGTTCACCCCTCCACTTT.

The V gene is TRBV27, the J gene TRBJ2-7; 9 bases match TRBD1. Losses at the gene ends were 5 bases for V and 6 bases for J; bases not matched to a gene: 8. CDR1 and CDR2 (germline): MNHEY, SMNVEV (reference sequence). The CDR3 contains 14 residues. The CDR3 loop is CASSPGRTGVEQYF. CDR3 bases: TGTGCCAGCAGTCCCGGTCGGACAGGGGTCGAGCAGTACTTC.

This chain uses TRBV6-4 with TRBJ2-1; TRBD2 agrees at 9 bases. Germline V gene lookup returns CDR1 MRHNA and CDR2 SNTAGT. There are 15 residues in the CDR3. The V and J ends lost 2 bases and 4 bases, in that order; junction bases with no gene match: 3. Here the CDR3 reads CASSDRGGDYNEQFF. CDR3 bases: TGTGCCAGCAGTGACCGCGGGGGGGATTACAATGAGCAGTTCTTC.

This chain uses TRBV30 with TRBJ1-6; TRBD1 might be the D (6 bases). Germline V gene data show CDR1 as GTSNPN and CDR2 as SVGIG (reference sequence). The CDR3 runs 16 residues. Trimming shortened V by 4 bases and J by 7 bases, and 20 bases separated the two germline ends. This CDR3 reads CAWTLTGGYPNSPLHF. CDR3 nucleotides: TGTGCCTGGACCCTTACGGGGGGCTATCCGAATTCACCCCTCCACTTT.

The chain employs TRBV7-9 and TRBJ1-5, with 8 bases lining up with TRBD1. The CDR3 length is 15 residues. The V segment lost 5 bases and the J segment 0 bases; nucleotides outside the gene matches: 3. Per germline, CDR1 SEHNR and CDR2 FQNEAQ (reference sequence). This chain's CDR3 is CASSSGQGSNQPQHF. The CDR3 nucleotides read TGTGCCAGCAGCAGCGGACAGGGTAGCAATCAGCCCCAGCATTTT.